This T cell receptor beta chain appears in the sequencing data of a study of breast tumors, draining lymph nodes, adjacent tissues. Broader study findings: Luminal-like breast cancer showed significantly greater tumor-nontumor repertoire similarity than basal-like breast cancer did. Data only fit, rather than demonstrated, lymph node origin of most tumor T cells.

Concerning this clonotype itself: What it binds is unknown.

Germline V CDR1 and CDR2: MGHDK, SYGVNS. The germline V and J ends were trimmed by 5 bases and 5 bases, with 7 bases remaining between them. The CDR3 length is 13 residues. TCRdb processed the multiplex PCR reads anew with MiXCR; each CDR3 protein has one entry. This sample yields 14,000 or so distinct CDR3 sequences, of which around 59% are seen a single time; approximately 30% belongs to the top ten. Sequences were obtained from tumor-adjacent breast tissue. This TCR was sampled from a female donor with breast cancer. Some clones in this sample may be carry-over from other donors' samples. The V gene is TRBV25-1, the J gene TRBJ1-6; no clear D. The CDR3 sequence is CASSWDNNSPLHF. The CDR3 DNA reads TGTGCCAGCAGTTGGGATAATAATTCACCCCTCCACTTT.